This paragraph covers one TCR beta chain sequence. This specimen includes other DNA sequences encoding the same CDR3. V gave up 3 bases and J gave up 3 bases, with 12 bases separating them. This CDR3 spans 16 amino acids. CDR1 and CDR2 (germline): LNHDA, SQIVND (reference sequence). The sample originates from a study of blood T cell repertoires in COVID-19. Study overall: COVID-19 samples collected from the United States, Italy and Spain covered acute and convalescent phases. T cells, B-cell-depleted T cells, or PBMCs provided the cDNA or gDNA that served as material.

In the original analysis: Estimates of nucleated cell counts were drawn from the amplification of reference gene primers. The method was immunoSEQ multiplex PCR; TCRdb's version includes in-frame clones alone and lacks a portion of them. V and J calls and clone size are copied from that table; D and trimming were computed from the DNA. The sample includes around 220,000 clones, more than 65% of them seen just once. This TCR was recovered from a woman aged 40 to 55 with active or convalescent COVID-19. Sequencing was performed on peripheral blood. The chain uses TRBV19 and TRBJ2-6, with D perhaps matching TRBD2 (6 bases). The DNA of the CDR3 is TGTGCCAGTAGTATTCAGGGAGGAAGTGGGGCCAACGTCCTGACTTTC. It specifies CASSIQGGSGANVLTF.